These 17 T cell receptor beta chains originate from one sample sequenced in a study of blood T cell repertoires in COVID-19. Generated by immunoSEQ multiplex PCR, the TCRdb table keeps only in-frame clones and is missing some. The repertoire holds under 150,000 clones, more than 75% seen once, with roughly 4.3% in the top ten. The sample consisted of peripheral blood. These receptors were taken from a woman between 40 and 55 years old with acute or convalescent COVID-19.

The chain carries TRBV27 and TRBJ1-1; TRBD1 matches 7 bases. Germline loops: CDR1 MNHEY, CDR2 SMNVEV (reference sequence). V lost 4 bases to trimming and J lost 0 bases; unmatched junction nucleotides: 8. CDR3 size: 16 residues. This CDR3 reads CASSSRLDRLNTEAFF. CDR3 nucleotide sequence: TGTGCCAGCAGTTCGAGATTGGACAGGCTGAACACTGAAGCTTTCTTT.

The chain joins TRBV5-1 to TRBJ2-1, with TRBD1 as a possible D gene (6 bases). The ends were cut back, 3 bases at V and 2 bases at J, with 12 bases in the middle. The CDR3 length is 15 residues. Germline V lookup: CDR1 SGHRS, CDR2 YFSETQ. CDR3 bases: TGCGCCAGCAGCTCTTTCGGGACACCCTACAATGAGCAGTTCTTC. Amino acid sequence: CASSSFGTPYNEQFF.

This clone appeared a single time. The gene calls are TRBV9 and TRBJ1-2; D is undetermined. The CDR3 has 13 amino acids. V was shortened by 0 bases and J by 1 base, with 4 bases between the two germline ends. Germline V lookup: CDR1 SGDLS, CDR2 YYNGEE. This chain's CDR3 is CASSVGHNYGYTF. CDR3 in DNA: TGTGCCAGCAGCGTAGGGCATAACTATGGCTACACCTTC.

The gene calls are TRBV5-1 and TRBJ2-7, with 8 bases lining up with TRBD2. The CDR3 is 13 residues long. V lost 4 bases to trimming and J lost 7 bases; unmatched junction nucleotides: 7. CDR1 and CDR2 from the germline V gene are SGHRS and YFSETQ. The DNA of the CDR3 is TGCGCCAGCAGCCCCCGGGAGGGGCAAGAGCAGTACTTC. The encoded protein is CASSPREGQEQYF.

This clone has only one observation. In DNA, the CDR3 is TGTGCCAGTAGTGACGGACAGGGGACACCCCTCCACTTT. This encodes CASSDGQGTPLHF. The chain combines TRBV19 with TRBJ1-6; 9 positions agree with TRBD1. Losses at the gene ends were 5 bases for V and 11 bases for J; bases not matched to a gene: 4. CDR1 is LNHDA, CDR2 SQIVND, per germline (reference sequence). The CDR3 extends over 13 amino acids.

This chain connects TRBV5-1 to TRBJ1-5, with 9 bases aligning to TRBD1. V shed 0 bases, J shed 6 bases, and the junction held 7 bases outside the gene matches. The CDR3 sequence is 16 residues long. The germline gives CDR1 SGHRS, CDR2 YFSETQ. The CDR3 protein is CASSLEGQGGGQPQHF. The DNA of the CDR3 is TGCGCCAGCAGCTTGGAGGGACAGGGTGGGGGTCAGCCCCAGCATTTT.

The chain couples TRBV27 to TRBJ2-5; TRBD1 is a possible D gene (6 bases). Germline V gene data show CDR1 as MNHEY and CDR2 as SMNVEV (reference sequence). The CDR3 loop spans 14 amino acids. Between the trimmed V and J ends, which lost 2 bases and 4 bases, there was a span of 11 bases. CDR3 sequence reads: CASSLGGTGETQYF. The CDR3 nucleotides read TGTGCCAGCAGTTTAGGGGGCACCGGAGAGACCCAGTACTTC.

CDR3 loop: CASSSYRSGTNYGYTF. CDR3 DNA: TGTGCCAGCTCATCCTATCGGTCCGGTACTAACTATGGCTACACCTTC. The rearrangement links TRBV18 to TRBJ1-2; D uncertain. The germline V gene has CDR1 KGHSH and CDR2 LQKENI. This CDR3 is built from 16 residues. V was cut by 5 bases and J by 0 bases, with 16 bases left in between. Full variable domain (remainder filled in from reference TRBV18 and TRBJ1-2): NAGVMQNPRHLVRRRGQEARLRCSPMKGHSHVYWYRQLPEEGLKFMVYLQKENIIDESGMPKERFSAEFPKEGPSILRIQQVVRGDSAAYFCASSSYRSGTNYGYTFGSGTRLTVV.

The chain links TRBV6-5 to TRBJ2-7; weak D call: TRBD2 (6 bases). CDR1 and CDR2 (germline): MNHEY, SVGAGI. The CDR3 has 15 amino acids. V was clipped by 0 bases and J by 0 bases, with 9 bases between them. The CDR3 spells CASSYSWRGSYEQYF. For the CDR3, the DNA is TGTGCCAGCAGTTACTCATGGCGGGGCTCCTACGAGCAGTACTTC.

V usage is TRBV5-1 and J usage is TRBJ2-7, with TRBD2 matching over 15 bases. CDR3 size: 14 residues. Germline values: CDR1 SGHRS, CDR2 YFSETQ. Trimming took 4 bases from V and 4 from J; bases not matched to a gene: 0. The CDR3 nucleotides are TGCGCCAGCAGCGGGACTAGCGGGGGGTACGAGCAGTACTTC. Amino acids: CASSGTSGGYEQYF.

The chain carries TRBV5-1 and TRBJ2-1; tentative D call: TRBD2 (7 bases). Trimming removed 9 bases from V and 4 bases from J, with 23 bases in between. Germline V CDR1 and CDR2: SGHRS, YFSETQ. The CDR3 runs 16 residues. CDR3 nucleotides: TGCGCCACACGAAGAGGGGGAGGGACGGATTACAATGAGCAGTTCTTC. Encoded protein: CATRRGGGTDYNEQFF.

In DNA form, the CDR3 reads TGTGCCAGCATCAGGGCCTCCCACGGGGATACGCAGTATTTT. Encoded protein: CASIRASHGDTQYF. The chain employs TRBV2 and TRBJ2-3, with D perhaps matching TRBD1 (5 bases). This CDR3 contains 14 residues. The ends were cut back, 7 bases at V and 6 bases at J, with 17 bases in the middle. CDR1 is SNHLY and CDR2 is FYNNEI in the germline V gene.

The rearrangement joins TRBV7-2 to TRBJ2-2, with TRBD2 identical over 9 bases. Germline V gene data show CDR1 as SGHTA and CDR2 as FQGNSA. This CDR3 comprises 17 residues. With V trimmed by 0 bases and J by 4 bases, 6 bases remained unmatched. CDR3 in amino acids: CASSLAPSGGITGELFF. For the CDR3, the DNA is TGTGCCAGCAGCTTAGCGCCAAGCGGGGGGATCACCGGGGAGCTGTTTTTT.

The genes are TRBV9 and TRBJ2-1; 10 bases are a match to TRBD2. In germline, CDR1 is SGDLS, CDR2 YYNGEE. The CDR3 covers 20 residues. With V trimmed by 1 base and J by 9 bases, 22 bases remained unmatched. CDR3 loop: CASSVTGGGLSSGRWSEQFF. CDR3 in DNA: TGTGCCAGCAGCGTAACTGGCGGGGGATTGTCTAGCGGGAGATGGAGTGAGCAGTTCTTC.

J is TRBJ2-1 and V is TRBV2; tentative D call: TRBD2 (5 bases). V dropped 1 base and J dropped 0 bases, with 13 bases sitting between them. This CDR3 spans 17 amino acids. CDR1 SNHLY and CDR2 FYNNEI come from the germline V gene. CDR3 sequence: CASSEGQAVSSYNEQFF. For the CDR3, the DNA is TGTGCCAGCAGTGAAGGTCAAGCGGTGAGCTCCTACAATGAGCAGTTCTTC.

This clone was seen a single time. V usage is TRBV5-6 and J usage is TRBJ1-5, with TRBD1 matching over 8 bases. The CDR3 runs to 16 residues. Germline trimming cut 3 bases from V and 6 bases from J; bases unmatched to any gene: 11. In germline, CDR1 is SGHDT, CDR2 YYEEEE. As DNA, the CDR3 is TGTGCCAGCAGCTATGCCGGGACAGGTCAGTTTCAGCCCCAGCATTTT. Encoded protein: CASSYAGTGQFQPQHF.

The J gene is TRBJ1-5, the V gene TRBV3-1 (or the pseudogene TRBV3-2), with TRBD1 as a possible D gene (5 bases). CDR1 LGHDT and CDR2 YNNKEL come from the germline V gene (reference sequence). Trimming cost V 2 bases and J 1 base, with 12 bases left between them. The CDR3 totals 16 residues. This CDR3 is CASSQTQGGSNQPQHF. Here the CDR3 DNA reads TGTGCCAGCAGCCAAACCCAGGGTGGAAGCAATCAGCCCCAGCATTTT.